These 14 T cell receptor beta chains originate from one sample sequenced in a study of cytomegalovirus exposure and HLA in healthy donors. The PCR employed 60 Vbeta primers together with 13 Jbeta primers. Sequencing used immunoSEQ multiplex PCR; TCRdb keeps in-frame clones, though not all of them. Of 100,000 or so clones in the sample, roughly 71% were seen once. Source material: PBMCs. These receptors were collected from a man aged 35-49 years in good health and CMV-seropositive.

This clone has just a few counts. CDR3 protein: CASSYSSNQPQHF. The CDR3 bases are TGTGCCAGCAGTTATAGCAGCAATCAGCCCCAGCATTTT. The genes are TRBV6-5 and TRBJ1-5; D is unclear. Germline V gene lookup returns CDR1 MNHEY and CDR2 SVGAGI. The length of the CDR3 is 13 residues. Trimming removed 3 bases at V and 1 base at J, with 4 bases between.

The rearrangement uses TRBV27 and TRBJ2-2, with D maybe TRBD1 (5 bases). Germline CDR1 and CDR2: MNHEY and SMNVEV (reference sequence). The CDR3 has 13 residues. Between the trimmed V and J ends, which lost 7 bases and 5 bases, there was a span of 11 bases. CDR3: CASTDRYTGELFF. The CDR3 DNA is TGTGCCAGCACCGACAGATATACCGGGGAGCTGTTTTTT.

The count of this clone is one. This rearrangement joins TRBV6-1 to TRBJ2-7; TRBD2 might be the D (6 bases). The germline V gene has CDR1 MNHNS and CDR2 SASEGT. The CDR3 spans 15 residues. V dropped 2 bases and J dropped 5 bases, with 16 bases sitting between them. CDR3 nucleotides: TGTGCCAGCAGTGAATATTCACGGGAGTCCCACGAGCAGTACTTC. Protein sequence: CASSEYSRESHEQYF.

CDR3 sequence (DNA): TGTGCCAGCTCCGGACAGCTCGGGGAAGCGAACACTGAAGCTTTCTTT. Encoded protein: CASSGQLGEANTEAFF. The chain is built from TRBV2 and TRBJ1-1; D may be TRBD1 (6 bases). Trimming took off 8 bases at V and 1 base at J, with 20 bases between the two ends. Germline loops: CDR1 SNHLY, CDR2 FYNNEI. The CDR3 is 16 residues long.

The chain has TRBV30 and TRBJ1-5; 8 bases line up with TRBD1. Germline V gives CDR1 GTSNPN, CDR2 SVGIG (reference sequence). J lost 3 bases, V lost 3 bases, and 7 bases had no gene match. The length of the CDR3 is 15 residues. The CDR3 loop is CAWSEGTGSNQPQHF. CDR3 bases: TGTGCCTGGAGCGAGGGGACAGGATCCAATCAGCCCCAGCATTTT.

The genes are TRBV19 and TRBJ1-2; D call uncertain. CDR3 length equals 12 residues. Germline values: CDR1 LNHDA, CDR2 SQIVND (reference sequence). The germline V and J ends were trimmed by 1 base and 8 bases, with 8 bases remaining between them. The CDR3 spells CASSIAGSGYTF. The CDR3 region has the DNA TGTGCCAGTAGTATAGCCGGGAGCGGCTACACCTTC.

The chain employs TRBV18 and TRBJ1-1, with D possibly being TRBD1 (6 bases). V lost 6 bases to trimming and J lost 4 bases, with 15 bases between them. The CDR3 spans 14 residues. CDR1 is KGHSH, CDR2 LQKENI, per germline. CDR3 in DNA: TGTGCCAGCTCTCCCCAGGGGTTTAGCACTGAAGCTTTCTTT. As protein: CASSPQGFSTEAFF.

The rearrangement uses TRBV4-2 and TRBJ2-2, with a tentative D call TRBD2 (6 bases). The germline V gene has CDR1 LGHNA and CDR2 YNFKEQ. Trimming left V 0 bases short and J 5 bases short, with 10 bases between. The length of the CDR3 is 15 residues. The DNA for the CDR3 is TGTGCCAGCAGCCAAGAGGAGGGGAGTACCGGGGAGCTGTTTTTT. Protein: CASSQEEGSTGELFF.

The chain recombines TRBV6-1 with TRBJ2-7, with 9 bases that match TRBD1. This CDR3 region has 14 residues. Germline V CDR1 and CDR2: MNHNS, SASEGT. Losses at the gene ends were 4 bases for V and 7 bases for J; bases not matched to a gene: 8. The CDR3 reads CASSATTGGQEQYF. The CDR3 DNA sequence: TGTGCCAGCAGTGCGACGACAGGGGGGCAAGAGCAGTACTTC.

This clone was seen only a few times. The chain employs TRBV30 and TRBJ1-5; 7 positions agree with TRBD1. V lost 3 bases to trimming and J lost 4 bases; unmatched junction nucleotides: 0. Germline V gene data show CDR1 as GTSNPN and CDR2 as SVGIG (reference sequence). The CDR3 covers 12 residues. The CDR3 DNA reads TGTGCCTGGAGGACAGGGAATCAGCCCCAGCATTTT. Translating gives CAWRTGNQPQHF.

The CDR3 here is CASRRQGSQETQYF. In DNA, the CDR3 is TGTGCCAGCAGGCGACAGGGTTCCCAAGAGACCCAGTACTTC. The chain carries TRBV2 and TRBJ2-5, with 7 bases fitting TRBD1. The trim removed 6 bases at V and 1 base at J, leaving 5 bases unmatched. The CDR3 is made up of 14 amino acids. Looked up from germline, CDR1 is SNHLY and CDR2 is FYNNEI.

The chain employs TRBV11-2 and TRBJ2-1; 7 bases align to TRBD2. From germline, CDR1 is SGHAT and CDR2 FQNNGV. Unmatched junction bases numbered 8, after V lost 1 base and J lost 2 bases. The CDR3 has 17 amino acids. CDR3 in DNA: TGTGCCAGCAGCTTAGTCGGGGCGGGAGACGCCTACAATGAGCAGTTCTTC. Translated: CASSLVGAGDAYNEQFF.

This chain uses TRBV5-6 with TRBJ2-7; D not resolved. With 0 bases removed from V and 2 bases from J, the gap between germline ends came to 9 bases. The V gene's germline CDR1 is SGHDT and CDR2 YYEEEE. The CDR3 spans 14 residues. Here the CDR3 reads CASSLGQLAYEQYF. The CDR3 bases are TGTGCCAGCAGCTTGGGGCAGTTGGCCTACGAGCAGTACTTC.

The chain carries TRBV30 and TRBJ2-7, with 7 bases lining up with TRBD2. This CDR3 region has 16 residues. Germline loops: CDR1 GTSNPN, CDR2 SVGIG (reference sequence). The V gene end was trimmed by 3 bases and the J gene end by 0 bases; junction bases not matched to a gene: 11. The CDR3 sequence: CAWRGFLAETSYEQYF. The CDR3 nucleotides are TGTGCCTGGAGGGGATTTCTAGCGGAAACCTCCTACGAGCAGTACTTC.